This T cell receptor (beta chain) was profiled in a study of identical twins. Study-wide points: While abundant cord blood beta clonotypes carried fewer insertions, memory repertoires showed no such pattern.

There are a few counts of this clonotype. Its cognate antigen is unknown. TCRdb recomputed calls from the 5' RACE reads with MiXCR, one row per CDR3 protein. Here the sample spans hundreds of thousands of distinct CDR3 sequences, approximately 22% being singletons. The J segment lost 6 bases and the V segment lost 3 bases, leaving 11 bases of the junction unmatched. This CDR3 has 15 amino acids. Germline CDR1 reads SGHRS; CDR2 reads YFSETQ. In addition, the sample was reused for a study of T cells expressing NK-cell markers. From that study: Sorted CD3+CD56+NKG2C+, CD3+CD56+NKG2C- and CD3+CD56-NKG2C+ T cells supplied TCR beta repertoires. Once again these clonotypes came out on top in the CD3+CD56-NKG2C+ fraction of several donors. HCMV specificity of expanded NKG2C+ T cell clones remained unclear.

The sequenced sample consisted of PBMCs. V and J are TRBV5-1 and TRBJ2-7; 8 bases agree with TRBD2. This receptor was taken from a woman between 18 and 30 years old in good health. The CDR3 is CASSSPGTRNGEQYF. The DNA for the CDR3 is TGCGCCAGCAGCTCCCCCGGGACTAGAAACGGCGAGCAGTACTTC.